The 27 T cell receptor beta chains in this list originate from one sample, sequenced in a study of cytomegalovirus exposure and HLA in healthy donors. The study ran its PCR with 60 Vbeta and 13 Jbeta primers. TCRdb's copy holds only in-frame clones and misses some; the assay was immunoSEQ multiplex PCR. The sample has roughly 130,000 clones, less than 85% seen once. The sequencing sample was made of PBMCs. The receptors here all came from a man aged 40-50 years in good health and CMV-seronegative.

The rearrangement links TRBV7-7 to TRBJ2-7; the match to TRBD1 covers 8 bases. This CDR3 comprises 15 residues. J was trimmed by 1 base and V by 5 bases; bases with no gene match: 7. Germline V gives CDR1 SSHAT, CDR2 FNYEAQ (reference sequence). The CDR3 sequence: CASSPDRDWSYEQYF. CDR3 DNA: TGTGCCAGCAGCCCGGACAGGGATTGGTCCTACGAGCAGTACTTC.

The chain couples TRBV15 to TRBJ2-1; 10 bases map to TRBD2. This CDR3 region has 16 residues. Per germline, CDR1 LNHNV and CDR2 YYDKDF (reference sequence). V shed 0 bases and J 7 bases; nucleotides not matched to a gene: 6. The CDR3 DNA is TGTGCCACCAGCAGAGATCTAGCGGGGGCTCGGAATGAGCAGTTCTTC. This sequence encodes CATSRDLAGARNEQFF.

The CDR3 DNA reads as TGTGCCAGCACTGCGGGACGGTGGAACACTGAAGCTTTCTTT. Its translation is CASTAGRWNTEAFF. The V gene is TRBV28, the J gene TRBJ1-1; tentative D call: TRBD1 (5 bases). V lost 7 bases and J lost 1, with 13 bases in between. Looked up from germline, CDR1 is MDHEN and CDR2 is SYDVKM. The CDR3 loop spans 14 amino acids.

V usage is TRBV2 and J usage is TRBJ2-7; D might be TRBD1 (6 bases). This CDR3 is built from 13 residues. V dropped 4 bases and J dropped 3 bases, with 10 bases sitting between them. The germline gives CDR1 SNHLY, CDR2 FYNNEI. The CDR3 reads CASSGQVGYEQYF. The CDR3 region has the DNA TGTGCCAGCAGTGGACAGGTAGGCTACGAGCAGTACTTC.

The V call is TRBV27, the J call TRBJ2-7, with D perhaps matching TRBD1 (6 bases). V was clipped by 2 bases and J by 7 bases, with 9 bases between them. The CDR3 totals 12 residues. Germline V CDR1 and CDR2: MNHEY, SMNVEV (reference sequence). The CDR3 is CASSLGRGEQYF. CDR3 nucleotides: TGTGCCAGCAGTTTAGGCAGGGGTGAGCAGTACTTC.

The chain has TRBV15 and TRBJ1-2; D gene uncertain. Germline V gene data show CDR1 as LNHNV and CDR2 as YYDKDF (reference sequence). Trimming pared 0 bases from V and 8 bases from J, leaving 13 bases between. The CDR3 contains 14 residues. CDR3 sequence: CATSRDPGMSGYTF. The CDR3 DNA is TGTGCCACCAGCAGAGATCCGGGAATGAGCGGCTACACCTTC.

CDR3 in amino acids: CSVVRDSSYNEQFF. In DNA, the CDR3 is TGCAGCGTTGTGAGGGACAGCTCCTACAATGAGCAGTTCTTC. V gene TRBV29-1 combines with J gene TRBJ2-1; 7 bases map to TRBD1. With 4 bases clipped from V and 0 bases from J, the junction kept 3 bases outside the gene matches. Germline CDR1 reads SQVTM; CDR2 reads ANQGSEA. The CDR3 loop spans 14 amino acids.

The chain recombines TRBV5-4 with TRBJ1-2; D not certain. There are 16 residues in the CDR3. V lost 0 bases and J 7 bases, leaving 19 bases between the germline ends. Germline-derived CDR1 and CDR2 are SGHNT and YYREEE (reference sequence). DNA for the CDR3: TGTGCCAGCAGCTTGGCCGGTGGAGTCGGGTTATTTGGCTACACCTTC. Its protein is CASSLAGGVGLFGYTF.

The chain couples TRBV28 to TRBJ2-3, with D tentatively TRBD2 (5 bases). V was shortened by 6 bases and J by 2 bases, with 9 bases between the two germline ends. Germline CDR1 is MDHEN and CDR2 is SYDVKM. The length of the CDR3 is 13 residues. CDR3 DNA sequence: TGTGCCAGCAGCGGGGATAACACAGATACGCAGTATTTT. This encodes CASSGDNTDTQYF. Combining the CDR3 with reference TRBV28 and TRBJ2-3 gives the whole variable domain DVKVTQSSRYLVKRTGEKVFLECVQDMDHENMFWYRQDPGLGLRLIYFSYDVKMKEKGDIPEGYSVSREKKERFSLILESASTNQTSMYLCASSGDNTDTQYFGPGTRLTVL.

The CDR3 region is CASSLSQAQNIQYF. Written as DNA, the CDR3 is TGTGCCAGCAGTCTGTCCCAGGCCCAAAACATTCAGTACTTC. The rearrangement uses TRBV6-1 and TRBJ2-4; D is unresolved. The germline V and J ends were trimmed by 5 bases and 5 bases, with 13 bases remaining between them. Germline V gene lookup returns CDR1 MNHNS and CDR2 SASEGT. The CDR3 length is 14 residues.

V usage is TRBV5-1 and J usage is TRBJ2-5, with a possible D match to TRBD2 (7 bases). The CDR3 is made up of 15 amino acids. Germline loops: CDR1 SGHRS, CDR2 YFSETQ. V lost 3 bases and J lost 5, with 17 bases in between. In DNA, the CDR3 is TGCGCCAGCAGCTCCAAGGGGGGGGATGGGGAGACCCAGTACTTC. It translates to CASSSKGGDGETQYF.

The rearrangement links TRBV5-1 to TRBJ1-4; TRBD1 agrees at 7 bases. CDR3 length: 15 amino acids. Per germline, CDR1 SGHRS and CDR2 YFSETQ. The V and J ends lost 0 bases and 4 bases, in that order; junction bases with no gene match: 3. The CDR3 region has the DNA TGCGCCAGCAGCTTGGCCGGGACAGTTAATGAAAAACTGTTTTTT. Encoded protein: CASSLAGTVNEKLFF.

The V and J genes are TRBV25-1 and TRBJ2-3; 8 nucleotides line up with TRBD1. Looked up from germline, CDR1 is MGHDK and CDR2 is SYGVNS. The length of the CDR3 is 16 residues. The trim removed 3 bases at V and 2 bases at J, leaving 7 bases unmatched. The CDR3 DNA reads as TGTGCCAGCAGTGAGGGGACAGGTCTTGACACAGATACGCAGTATTTT. Protein product: CASSEGTGLDTDTQYF.

DNA for the CDR3: TGTGCCAGCAACAATCTCGACGGGAGATTCTATGGCTACACCTTC. Its translation: CASNNLDGRFYGYTF. The V gene is TRBV21-1, the J gene TRBJ1-2. TRBV21-1 is reported as a pseudogene. The CDR3 extends over 15 amino acids.

This chain links TRBV28 with TRBJ1-1; possibly TRBD1 for D (5 bases). Trimming shortened V by 7 bases and J by 3 bases, and 9 bases separated the two germline ends. This CDR3 has 12 amino acids. The germline V gene encodes CDR1 MDHEN and CDR2 SYDVKM. DNA for the CDR3: TGTGCCAGCAAGGGGCAGGACACTGAAGCTTTCTTT. Its protein product is CASKGQDTEAFF.

The chain links TRBV7-7 to TRBJ2-5; D is perhaps TRBD1 (5 bases). Trimming took off 6 bases at V and 5 bases at J, with 13 bases between the two ends. This CDR3 has 13 residues. The germline gives CDR1 SSHAT, CDR2 FNYEAQ (reference sequence). CDR3 bases: TGTGCCAGCAGTCCACAGGTGGGGGAGACCCAGTACTTC. The encoded protein is CASSPQVGETQYF.

The chain links TRBV12-5 to TRBJ2-7, with D tentatively TRBD2 (6 bases). The CDR3 consists of 16 residues. V was cut by 0 bases and J by 2 bases, with 14 bases left in between. Germline CDR1 reads LGHNT; CDR2 reads FRNRAP. CDR3 DNA sequence: TGTGCTAGTGGTTTGGTTCTGGGATCGGGAGCCTACGAGCAGTACTTC. Amino acids: CASGLVLGSGAYEQYF.

V gene TRBV27 combines with J gene TRBJ1-1; a possible D gene is TRBD1 (6 bases). The V gene lost 1 base and the J gene lost 4 bases, with 10 bases spanning the gap. Germline CDR1 and CDR2: MNHEY and SMNVEV (reference sequence). This CDR3 is 14 amino acids long. The CDR3, as DNA: TGTGCCAGCAGTTTATGGCCGGACAGCACTGAAGCTTTCTTT. It encodes CASSLWPDSTEAFF.

V is TRBV19 and J is TRBJ2-7, with TRBD1 identical over 9 bases. Looked up from germline, CDR1 is LNHDA and CDR2 is SQIVND (reference sequence). V dropped 5 bases and J dropped 5; count of bases not matched to a gene: 10. The CDR3 length is 15 residues. This CDR3 reads CASSVTGTGRNEQYF. CDR3 DNA sequence: TGTGCCAGTAGTGTAACCGGGACAGGGCGGAACGAGCAGTACTTC.

The chain combines TRBV6-5 with TRBJ1-2, with D possibly TRBD1 on 5 matching bases. The V gene's germline CDR1 is MNHEY and CDR2 SVGAGI. V was shortened by 6 bases and J by 0 bases, with 8 bases between the two germline ends. This CDR3 is built from 13 residues. The DNA for the CDR3 is TGTGCCAGCAGCAGGGATTCTAACTATGGCTACACCTTC. Translated, it gives CASSRDSNYGYTF.

V is TRBV19 and J is TRBJ1-2; 8 bases line up with TRBD1. CDR1 is LNHDA, CDR2 SQIVND, per germline (reference sequence). The CDR3 totals 16 residues. The junction had 13 bases not matched to a gene; V was cut back by 5 bases and J by 5 bases. The CDR3 DNA reads as TGTGCCAGTAGTCCCTTAAACTCGGACAGGGAATATGGCTACACCTTC. This sequence encodes CASSPLNSDREYGYTF.

The gene calls are TRBV19 and TRBJ1-1, with 10 bases identical to TRBD1. Germline V gene lookup returns CDR1 LNHDA and CDR2 SQIVND (reference sequence). The J segment lost 0 bases and the V segment lost 3 bases, leaving 7 bases of the junction unmatched. This CDR3 contains 17 residues. CDR3 sequence (DNA): TGTGCCAGTAGTATGGACAGGGGGGCCACCCTGAACACTGAAGCTTTCTTT. Protein: CASSMDRGATLNTEAFF. Variable domain in full (rest from reference TRBV19 and TRBJ1-1): DGGITQSPKYLFRKEGQNVTLSCEQNLNHDAMYWYRQDPGQGLRLIYYSQIVNDFQKGDIAEGYSVSREKKESFPLTVTSAQKNPTAFYLCASSMDRGATLNTEAFFGQGTRLTVV.

The chain employs TRBV7-3 and TRBJ2-5, with D perhaps TRBD2 (5 bases). CDR3 length equals 15 residues. CDR1 and CDR2 from the germline V gene are SGHTA and FQGTGA. Trimming pared 5 bases from V and 3 bases from J, leaving 16 bases between. This CDR3 is CASSLTGNPEETQYF. CDR3 in DNA: TGTGCCAGCAGCCTCACCGGGAACCCCGAAGAGACCCAGTACTTC.

J is TRBJ2-7 and V is TRBV20-1; D ambiguous. Trimming stripped 3 bases from V and 0 bases from J, with 3 bases between. Germline CDR1 is DFQATT and CDR2 is SNEGSKA (reference sequence). CDR3 length: 11 residues. The CDR3 DNA follows: TGCAGTGCTAGCAACTCCTACGAGCAGTACTTC. Translation: CSASNSYEQYF.

The gene calls are TRBV19 and TRBJ1-2; weak D call: TRBD1 (6 bases). Germline V gene lookup returns CDR1 LNHDA and CDR2 SQIVND (reference sequence). This CDR3 is built from 16 residues. V lost 5 bases to trimming and J lost 8 bases, with 24 bases between them. CDR3 protein: CASSPSMRGGFGGYTF. CDR3 coding DNA: TGTGCCAGTAGTCCCTCGATGAGAGGGGGATTTGGCGGCTACACCTTC. Full variable domain (remainder filled in from reference TRBV19 and TRBJ1-2): DGGITQSPKYLFRKEGQNVTLSCEQNLNHDAMYWYRQDPGQGLRLIYYSQIVNDFQKGDIAEGYSVSREKKESFPLTVTSAQKNPTAFYLCASSPSMRGGFGGYTFGSGTRLTVV.

The V and J genes are TRBV14 and TRBJ2-7, with D uncertain. CDR1 and CDR2 (germline): SGHDN, FVKESK. The CDR3 spans 14 residues. Trimming cost V 1 base and J 3 bases, with 10 bases left between them. As DNA, the CDR3 is TGTGCCAGCAGCCAAGCGTATGAGATCTACGAGCAGTACTTC. Its protein is CASSQAYEIYEQYF.

V gene TRBV27 combines with J gene TRBJ2-7; 12 bases align to TRBD2. In germline, CDR1 is MNHEY, CDR2 SMNVEV (reference sequence). The CDR3 totals 16 residues. V was pared by 3 bases and J by 4 bases, with 7 bases of the junction left unmatched. This CDR3 reads CASSLTTSGSPYEQYF. CDR3 DNA: TGTGCCAGCAGTTTGACGACTAGCGGGAGTCCTTACGAGCAGTACTTC.